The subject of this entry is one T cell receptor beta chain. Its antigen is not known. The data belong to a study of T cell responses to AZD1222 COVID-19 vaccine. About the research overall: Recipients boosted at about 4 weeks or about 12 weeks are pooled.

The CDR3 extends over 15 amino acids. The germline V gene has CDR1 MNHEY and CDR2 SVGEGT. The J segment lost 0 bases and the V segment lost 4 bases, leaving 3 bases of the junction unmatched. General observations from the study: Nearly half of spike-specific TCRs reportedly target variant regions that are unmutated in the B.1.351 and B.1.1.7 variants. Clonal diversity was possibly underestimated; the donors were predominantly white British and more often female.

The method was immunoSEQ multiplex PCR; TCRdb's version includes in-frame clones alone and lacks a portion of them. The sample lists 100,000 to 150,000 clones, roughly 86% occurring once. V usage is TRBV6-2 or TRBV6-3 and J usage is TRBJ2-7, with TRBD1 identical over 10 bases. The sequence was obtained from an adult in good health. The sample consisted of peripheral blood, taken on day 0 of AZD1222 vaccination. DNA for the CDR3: TGTGCCAGCAGTTGGGGGACAGGGGACTCCTACGAGCAGTACTTC. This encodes CASSWGTGDSYEQYF.